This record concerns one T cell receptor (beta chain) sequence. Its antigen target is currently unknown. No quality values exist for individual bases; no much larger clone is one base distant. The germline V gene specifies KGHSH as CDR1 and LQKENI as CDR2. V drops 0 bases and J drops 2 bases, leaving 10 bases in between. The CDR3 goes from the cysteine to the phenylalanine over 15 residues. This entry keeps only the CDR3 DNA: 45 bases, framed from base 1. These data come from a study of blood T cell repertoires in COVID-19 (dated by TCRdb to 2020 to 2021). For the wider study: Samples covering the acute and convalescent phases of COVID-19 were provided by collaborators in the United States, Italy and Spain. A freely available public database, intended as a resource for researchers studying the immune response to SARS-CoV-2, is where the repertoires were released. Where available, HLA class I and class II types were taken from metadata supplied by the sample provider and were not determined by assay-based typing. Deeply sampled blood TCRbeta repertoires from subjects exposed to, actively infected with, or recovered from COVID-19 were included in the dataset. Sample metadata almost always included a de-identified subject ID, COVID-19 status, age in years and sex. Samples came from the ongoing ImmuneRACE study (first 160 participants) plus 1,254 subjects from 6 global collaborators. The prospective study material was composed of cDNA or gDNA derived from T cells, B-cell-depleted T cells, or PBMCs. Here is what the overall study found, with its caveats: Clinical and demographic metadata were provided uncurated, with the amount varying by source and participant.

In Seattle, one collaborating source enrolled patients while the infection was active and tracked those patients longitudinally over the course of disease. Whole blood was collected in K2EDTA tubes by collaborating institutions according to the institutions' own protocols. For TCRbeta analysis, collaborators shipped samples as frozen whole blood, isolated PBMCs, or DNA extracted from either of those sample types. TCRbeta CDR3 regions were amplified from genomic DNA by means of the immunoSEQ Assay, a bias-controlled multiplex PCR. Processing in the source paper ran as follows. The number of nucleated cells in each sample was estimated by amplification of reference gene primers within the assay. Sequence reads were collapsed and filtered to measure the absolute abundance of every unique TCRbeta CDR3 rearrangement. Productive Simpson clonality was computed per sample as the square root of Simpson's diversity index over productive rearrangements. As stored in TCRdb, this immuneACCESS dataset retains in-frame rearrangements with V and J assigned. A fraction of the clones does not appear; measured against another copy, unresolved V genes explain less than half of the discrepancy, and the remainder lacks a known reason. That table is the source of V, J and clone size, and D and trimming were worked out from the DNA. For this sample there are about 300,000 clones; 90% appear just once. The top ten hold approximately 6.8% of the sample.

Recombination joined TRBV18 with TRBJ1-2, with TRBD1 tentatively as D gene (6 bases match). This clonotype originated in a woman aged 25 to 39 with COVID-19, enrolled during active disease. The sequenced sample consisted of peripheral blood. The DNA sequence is TGTGCCAGCTCACCACCGTCGCAGGGGAACTATGGCTACACCTTC. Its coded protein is CASSPPSQGNYGYTF.